This T cell receptor (beta chain) was sequenced in a study of CD8+ T cells in alopecia areata (dated by TCRdb to the late 2010s). Turning to the overall study: The treated patients, all with moderate-to-severe alopecia areata, were enrolled in an open-label pilot trial of oral tofacitinib given at 5 to 10 mg twice daily. Patients received tofacitinib for 6 to 18 months and were then followed off drug for 6 months to check for delayed response and recurrence. In treated patients, disease severity was measured using the SALT score, which gives the percentage of scalp surface area affected. High-throughput TCRbeta sequencing was used to examine T cell clonal expansion in alopecia areata in both the C3H/HeJ mouse model and human patients. Scalp tissue and sorted CD4+ and CD8+ peripheral blood T cells from patchy and totalis/universalis alopecia areata patients and from healthy controls were covered by human TCRbeta sequencing. Patients on tofacitinib were biopsied at baseline and after 4 and 24 weeks of treatment, and several of the patients also had a later scalp biopsy. Scalp clonality was compared among normal scalp (n=4), patchy alopecia areata scalp (n=8), and alopecia totalis/universalis scalp (n=8). RNA was extracted with the PAXgene miRNA kit for fixed scalp, the miRNeasy kit for PBMCs, and the RNeasy kit for mouse skin. immunoSEQ multiplex PCR using 35 Vbeta forward primers and 13 Jbeta reverse primers was used to amplify TCRbeta CDR3 regions.

The library was prepared using the immunoSEQ multiplex PCR assay. For TCR sequencing, RNA was extracted from every sample and reverse transcribed into cDNA to serve as template. SuperScript III was used for first-strand cDNA synthesis, primed with a 2:1 mix of oligo-dT and random hexamers. A synthetic immune receptor repertoire was used to measure amplification bias, and any remaining bias was corrected computationally. As for the original processing: After raw reads were preprocessed to remove errors, the CDR3 was defined following IMGT conventions as running from the conserved cysteine to phenylalanine. To get clonality, Shannon entropy was normalized by log2 of the number of productive unique TCRs and the result was subtracted from 1. Whether each scalp clone was CD4 or CD8 was inferred by checking scalp TCRbeta sequences against the CD4 and CD8 repertoires from sorted blood. TCRdb provides this immuneACCESS table in a form limited to in-frame rearrangements. Some clones are lacking; in checked studies, under half of them reflect an unresolved V gene, and why the rest are absent is not known. V and J calls and clone size are copied from that table; D and trimming were computed from the DNA. Here the sample has 200,000 to 250,000 clones; roughly three fifths occur a single time. The biggest ten clones account for roughly 1.2% of the sample.

Spanning cysteine to phenylalanine, the CDR3 consists of 15 amino acids. Of all the DNA, just the CDR3 is kept, 45 bases in frame from base 1. The V end loses 5 bases and the J end loses 2 bases, and a stretch of 17 bases separates them. Taken from the germline V gene, the CDR1 and CDR2 loops are SGHRS and YFSETQ. The research as a whole found: Scalp clonality and the number of expanded CD8+ clones among the top 100 scalp clones were significantly decreased by tofacitinib. Many expanded lesional clones persisted in scalp and blood during tofacitinib treatment, which may partly explain relapse after stopping treatment. TCR sequences shared between patients were less clear than in mice, possibly partly because of HLA diversity in the patient population. Lesional scalp, especially in alopecia totalis/universalis, showed higher clonality and more expanded CD8+ clones than normal scalp, suggesting antigenic drive. The treated cohort was small, with a single nonresponder, so links between baseline CD8+ expansion and response need larger studies. Scalp TCR repertoire analysis is complicated because resident alphabeta T cells in normal human skin are also sequenced, whereas mouse skin is dominated by gammadelta T cells.

A note on this clone: Its antigen specificity is not known. No base quality values were provided; no much bigger clone lies one nucleotide off.

The treatment or condition label, read with the paper, signifies: oral pan-JAK inhibitor, 5-10 mg twice daily. Lesional scalp punch biopsies and peripheral blood were collected from alopecia areata patients. After PBMCs were isolated by density centrifugation and stained for CD3, CD4 and CD8, a FACSAria was used to sort CD4+ and CD8+ T cells. The specimen was CD4+ T cells sorted from blood, collected around week 44, from a patient treated with tofacitinib. The V and J segments used are TRBV5-1 and TRBJ2-7; the D element could tentatively be TRBD1 or TRBD2, as 5 bases agree for each. The clonotype was recovered from a human donor with alopecia areata. The sequenced DNA: TGCGCCAGCAGATACAGGCAGGGAGAACCCTACGAGCAGTACTTC. Its protein is CASRYRQGEPYEQYF.